This TCR beta chain was found in a study of T cells in Graves' hyperthyroidism and ophthalmopathy. Researchers amplified the TCR beta CDR3 regions from RNA transcripts. Using the HTBI primer set, a first-round RT-PCR was run on the TCR CDR3. Each CDR3 protein gets one entry after TCRdb re-called the multiplex PCR reads with MiXCR. The top ten hold 5% to 7% of the sample, which has hundreds of thousands of distinct CDR3 sequences, approximately 15% seen once. Hyperthyroidism was newly diagnosed in patients aged 18 to 65 (duration under 2 months). Diagnosing involved the use of clinical symptoms, serum thyroxine and TRAb, thyroid ultrasound and orbital computed tomography. At least ten counts were recorded for this clonotype. In germline, CDR1 is DFQATT, CDR2 SNEGSKA (reference sequence). The V and J ends lost 6 bases and 0 bases respectively, with 22 bases between them. The CDR3 runs 17 residues.

This TCR came from a woman aged 30 to 39 with Graves' hyperthyroidism that later progressed to Graves' ophthalmopathy. V usage is TRBV20-1 and J usage is TRBJ2-3; TRBD2 might be the D (5 bases). Source material: blood. CDR3 loop: CSAPGLWAFSSTDTQYF. The CDR3 bases are TGCAGTGCACCCGGACTTTGGGCATTTTCTAGCACAGATACGCAGTATTTT.